A selection of T cell receptor beta chains follows, all from one sample in a study of blood T cell repertoires in COVID-19. Produced via immunoSEQ multiplex PCR; TCRdb's table is partial and in-frame only. The sample has 300,000 or so clones; approximately 86% are singletons. The sequenced sample consisted of peripheral blood. The receptors stem from a man in his sixties or seventies with acute or convalescent COVID-19. CDR3s include the opening cysteine and the closing phenylalanine or tryptophan. The order of the fields is clone size, D gene, V gene, J gene, CDR3 protein, CDR3 DNA. A D gene is named only where the DNA matches it firmly. Size is stated for part of the rows, as once, few or many counts, or as a class when the clone is expanded.

clone size: once; D gene: .; V gene: TRBV6-5; J gene: TRBJ1-2; CDR3 protein: CASSRPGGGYTF; CDR3 DNA: TGTGCCAGCAGTCGTCCGGGAGGAGGCTACACCTTC
clone size: .; D gene: .; V gene: TRBV29-1; J gene: TRBJ1-2; CDR3 protein: CSVNTGSYGYTF; CDR3 DNA: TGCAGCGTGAACACAGGATCCTATGGCTACACCTTC
clone size: .; D gene: .; V gene: TRBV7-9; J gene: TRBJ2-1; CDR3 protein: CASSSLAYNEQFF; CDR3 DNA: TGTGCCAGCAGCTCCTTAGCCTACAATGAGCAGTTCTTC
clone size: .; D gene: TRBD1; V gene: TRBV7-2; J gene: TRBJ1-6; CDR3 protein: CASSAFQGQGASSPLHF; CDR3 DNA: TGTGCCAGCAGCGCTTTTCAGGGACAGGGGGCTTCTTCACCCCTCCACTTT
clone size: .; D gene: TRBD1; V gene: TRBV2; J gene: TRBJ1-4; CDR3 protein: CASHRTGLEKLFF; CDR3 DNA: TGTGCCAGCCATCGGACAGGGTTAGAAAAACTGTTTTTT
clone size: .; D gene: TRBD1; V gene: TRBV9; J gene: TRBJ1-2; CDR3 protein: CASSRDRVNYGYTF; CDR3 DNA: TGTGCCAGCAGCCGGGACAGGGTTAACTATGGCTACACCTTC
clone size: .; D gene: .; V gene: TRBV28; J gene: TRBJ2-7; CDR3 protein: CASTGVYEQYF; CDR3 DNA: TGTGCCAGCACGGGAGTTTACGAGCAGTACTTC
clone size: .; D gene: .; V gene: TRBV4-3; J gene: TRBJ2-3; CDR3 protein: CASSQAAGSTDTQYF; CDR3 DNA: TGCGCCAGCAGCCAAGCGGCGGGGAGCACAGATACGCAGTATTTT
clone size: .; D gene: TRBD1; V gene: TRBV4-2; J gene: TRBJ2-1; CDR3 protein: CASSQVWGQGAPISYNEQFF; CDR3 DNA: TGTGCCAGCAGCCAAGTTTGGGGACAGGGGGCGCCGATCTCCTACAATGAGCAGTTCTTC
clone size: .; D gene: .; V gene: TRBV29-1; J gene: TRBJ2-1; CDR3 protein: CSAAYGDNEQFF; CDR3 DNA: TGCAGCGCTGCCTATGGAGACAATGAGCAGTTCTTC
clone size: few; D gene: TRBD1; V gene: TRBV9; J gene: TRBJ1-6; CDR3 protein: CASSARTGDADRSPLHF; CDR3 DNA: TGTGCCAGCAGCGCCCGGACAGGGGACGCAGATAGGTCGCCCCTCCACTTT
clone size: .; D gene: .; V gene: TRBV20-1; J gene: TRBJ1-5; CDR3 protein: CSARGQTLDSNQPQHF; CDR3 DNA: TGCAGTGCTCGTGGACAGACCCTTGATAGCAATCAGCCCCAGCATTTT
clone size: .; D gene: TRBD2; V gene: TRBV6-5; J gene: TRBJ2-1; CDR3 protein: CASTSGGNEQFF; CDR3 DNA: TGTGCCAGCACTAGCGGGGGGAATGAGCAGTTCTTC
clone size: .; D gene: .; V gene: TRBV4-3; J gene: TRBJ1-4; CDR3 protein: CASSQDDTVGEKLFF; CDR3 DNA: TGCGCCAGCAGCCAAGATGACACCGTAGGTGAAAAACTGTTTTTT
clone size: once; D gene: TRBD1; V gene: TRBV10-3; J gene: TRBJ2-2; CDR3 protein: CAIRTGHTGELFF; CDR3 DNA: TGTGCCATCAGGACAGGGCACACCGGGGAGCTGTTTTTT
clone size: .; D gene: .; V gene: TRBV30; J gene: TRBJ1-2; CDR3 protein: CAWATGTLNYGYTF; CDR3 DNA: TGTGCCTGGGCCACCGGGACACTTAACTATGGCTACACCTTC
clone size: .; D gene: TRBD1; V gene: TRBV4-2; J gene: TRBJ1-2; CDR3 protein: CASSQDGDRVYGYTF; CDR3 DNA: TGTGCCAGCAGCCAAGATGGGGACAGGGTCTATGGCTACACCTTC
clone size: .; D gene: TRBD2; V gene: TRBV3-1/TRBV3-2; J gene: TRBJ2-5; CDR3 protein: CASSYGTRGIQETQYF; CDR3 DNA: TGTGCCAGCAGCTACGGGACTAGGGGAATCCAAGAGACCCAGTACTTC
clone size: .; D gene: TRBD1; V gene: TRBV11-2; J gene: TRBJ2-7; CDR3 protein: CASSRDRVYEQYF; CDR3 DNA: TGTGCCAGCAGCCGGGACAGGGTGTACGAGCAGTACTTC
clone size: .; D gene: .; V gene: TRBV15; J gene: TRBJ2-7; CDR3 protein: CATSPEQRSSYEQYF; CDR3 DNA: TGTGCCACCAGCCCAGAACAGAGAAGCTCCTACGAGCAGTACTTC
clone size: .; D gene: .; V gene: TRBV5-8; J gene: TRBJ2-7; CDR3 protein: CASSLGQGLTYEQYF; CDR3 DNA: TGTGCCAGCAGCTTGGGCCAGGGTCTAACCTACGAGCAGTACTTC
clone size: .; D gene: TRBD1; V gene: TRBV7-3; J gene: TRBJ2-1; CDR3 protein: CASSRIGDRPIRHNEQFF; CDR3 DNA: TGTGCCAGCAGTCGAATCGGGGACAGACCAATACGACACAATGAGCAGTTCTTC
clone size: .; D gene: .; V gene: TRBV10-3; J gene: TRBJ1-1; CDR3 protein: CAIRAQGGNTEAFF; CDR3 DNA: TGTGCCATCAGGGCCCAGGGCGGGAACACTGAAGCTTTCTTT
clone size: .; D gene: .; V gene: TRBV6-6; J gene: TRBJ1-2; CDR3 protein: CASSYRDYGYTF; CDR3 DNA: TGTGCCAGCAGTTACCGGGACTATGGCTACACCTTC
clone size: .; D gene: .; V gene: TRBV2; J gene: TRBJ1-5; CDR3 protein: CASNDPGDQPQHF; CDR3 DNA: TGTGCCAGCAATGACCCCGGGGATCAGCCCCAGCATTTT
clone size: .; D gene: TRBD2; V gene: TRBV6-2/TRBV6-3; J gene: TRBJ2-1; CDR3 protein: CASSRRLATYNEQFF; CDR3 DNA: TGTGCCAGCAGCCGAAGACTAGCGACTTACAATGAGCAGTTCTTC
clone size: once; D gene: .; V gene: TRBV20-1; J gene: TRBJ1-1; CDR3 protein: CSASSPDRRSSMNTEAFF; CDR3 DNA: TGCAGTGCTAGTTCCCCGGACAGACGTAGCTCCATGAACACTGAAGCTTTCTTT
clone size: .; D gene: .; V gene: TRBV4-3; J gene: TRBJ2-7; CDR3 protein: CASSQALQAGTYEQYF; CDR3 DNA: TGCGCCAGCAGCCAAGCCCTCCAAGCAGGGACCTACGAGCAGTACTTC
clone size: .; D gene: .; V gene: TRBV28; J gene: TRBJ1-2; CDR3 protein: CASSLSRIGGYTF; CDR3 DNA: TGTGCCAGCAGTTTGTCCAGGATCGGTGGCTACACCTTC
clone size: .; D gene: TRBD2; V gene: TRBV5-4; J gene: TRBJ2-2; CDR3 protein: CASSLGTSGNTGELFF; CDR3 DNA: TGTGCCAGCAGCTTGGGGACTAGCGGGAACACCGGGGAGCTGTTTTTT
clone size: once; D gene: .; V gene: TRBV11-2; J gene: TRBJ1-4; CDR3 protein: CASSLETRQLYNEKLFF; CDR3 DNA: TGTGCCAGCAGCTTAGAGACGAGACAGCTATATAATGAAAAACTGTTTTTT
clone size: .; D gene: .; V gene: TRBV18; J gene: TRBJ2-4; CDR3 protein: CASSPTQRIAKNIQYF; CDR3 DNA: TGTGCCAGCTCACCAACCCAGCGGATAGCCAAAAACATTCAGTACTTC
clone size: .; D gene: .; V gene: TRBV2; J gene: TRBJ2-5; CDR3 protein: CASSEMMGGETQYF; CDR3 DNA: TGTGCCAGCAGTGAAATGATGGGGGGAGAGACCCAGTACTTC
clone size: .; D gene: .; V gene: TRBV11-2; J gene: TRBJ1-2; CDR3 protein: CASSLQGVGSGYTF; CDR3 DNA: TGTGCCAGCAGCTTACAGGGTGTGGGTAGTGGCTACACCTTC
clone size: .; D gene: TRBD1; V gene: TRBV13; J gene: TRBJ2-1; CDR3 protein: CASSHTGTGTNEQFF; CDR3 DNA: TGTGCCAGCAGTCACACCGGGACAGGGACCAATGAGCAGTTCTTC
clone size: .; D gene: TRBD1; V gene: TRBV6-2/TRBV6-3; J gene: TRBJ2-2; CDR3 protein: CASSYDRVNTGELFF; CDR3 DNA: TGTGCCAGCAGTTACGACAGGGTAAACACCGGGGAGCTGTTTTTT
clone size: .; D gene: .; V gene: TRBV5-1; J gene: TRBJ1-1; CDR3 protein: CASSMLPPTENTEAFF; CDR3 DNA: TGCGCCAGCAGCATGCTTCCCCCGACAGAGAACACTGAAGCTTTCTTT
clone size: .; D gene: .; V gene: TRBV12-3/TRBV12-4; J gene: TRBJ2-5; CDR3 protein: CASSARVAETQYF; CDR3 DNA: TGTGCCAGCAGTGCTCGGGTTGCGGAGACCCAGTACTTC
clone size: .; D gene: TRBD1; V gene: TRBV2; J gene: TRBJ2-7; CDR3 protein: CASSRGQGKQYF; CDR3 DNA: TGTGCCAGCAGTCGCGGACAGGGAAAGCAGTACTTC
clone size: .; D gene: .; V gene: TRBV5-1; J gene: TRBJ1-2; CDR3 protein: CASSLDSRNYGYTF; CDR3 DNA: TGCGCCAGCAGCTTGGACAGTCGGAACTATGGCTACACCTTC
clone size: .; D gene: TRBD1; V gene: TRBV6-5; J gene: TRBJ2-7; CDR3 protein: CASTTGSSYEQYF; CDR3 DNA: TGTGCCAGCACGACAGGGTCCTCCTACGAGCAGTACTTC
clone size: once; D gene: TRBD2; V gene: TRBV5-6; J gene: TRBJ2-7; CDR3 protein: CASSLVGLAGNYEQYF; CDR3 DNA: TGTGCCAGCAGCTTGGTTGGGCTAGCGGGAAACTACGAGCAGTACTTC
clone size: .; D gene: .; V gene: TRBV6-6; J gene: TRBJ1-4; CDR3 protein: CASSYLGITGEKLFF; CDR3 DNA: TGTGCCAGCAGTTACTTAGGCATCACCGGGGAAAAACTGTTTTTT
clone size: .; D gene: TRBD1; V gene: TRBV23-1; J gene: TRBJ1-5; CDR3 protein: CASRLPGTGGNQPQHF; CDR3 DNA: TGCGCCAGCAGACTCCCCGGGACAGGAGGCAATCAGCCCCAGCATTTT
clone size: .; D gene: .; V gene: TRBV24-1; J gene: TRBJ2-7; CDR3 protein: CATRKTGSGEQYF; CDR3 DNA: TGTGCCACCAGAAAGACTGGCTCAGGGGAGCAGTACTTC
clone size: .; D gene: .; V gene: TRBV18; J gene: TRBJ2-5; CDR3 protein: CASSPAQETQYF; CDR3 DNA: TGTGCCAGCTCACCTGCGCAAGAGACCCAGTACTTC
clone size: .; D gene: .; V gene: TRBV28; J gene: TRBJ1-5; CDR3 protein: CASSLWQINQPQHF; CDR3 DNA: TGTGCCAGCAGTTTATGGCAGATCAATCAGCCCCAGCATTTT
clone size: .; D gene: TRBD1; V gene: TRBV20-1; J gene: TRBJ1-1; CDR3 protein: CSATGGGEAFF; CDR3 DNA: TGCAGTGCGACAGGGGGAGGTGAAGCTTTCTTT
clone size: .; D gene: .; V gene: TRBV5-1; J gene: TRBJ2-2; CDR3 protein: CASRLTAGAGELFF; CDR3 DNA: TGCGCCAGCAGACTCACAGCCGGGGCCGGGGAGCTGTTTTTT
clone size: medium-sized; D gene: .; V gene: TRBV18; J gene: TRBJ2-7; CDR3 protein: CASSPRPAYEQYF; CDR3 DNA: TGTGCCAGCTCACCGAGGCCAGCCTACGAGCAGTACTTC
clone size: once; D gene: TRBD2; V gene: TRBV2; J gene: TRBJ2-1; CDR3 protein: CASGLAGVTYNEQFF; CDR3 DNA: TGTGCCAGCGGCCTAGCGGGAGTCACCTACAATGAGCAGTTCTTC
clone size: .; D gene: TRBD2; V gene: TRBV9; J gene: TRBJ2-2; CDR3 protein: CASSAIAGADTGELFF; CDR3 DNA: TGTGCCAGCAGCGCGATAGCGGGGGCCGACACCGGGGAGCTGTTTTTT
clone size: .; D gene: .; V gene: TRBV5-4; J gene: TRBJ2-2; CDR3 protein: CASSSMTGRNTGELFF; CDR3 DNA: TGTGCCAGCAGCTCGATGACAGGAAGGAACACCGGGGAGCTGTTTTTT
clone size: once; D gene: .; V gene: TRBV3-1/TRBV3-2; J gene: TRBJ2-7; CDR3 protein: CASSPRGYEQYF; CDR3 DNA: TGTGCCAGCAGCCCCCGCGGGTACGAGCAGTACTTC
clone size: .; D gene: .; V gene: TRBV28; J gene: TRBJ1-6; CDR3 protein: CASRLGGASSYNSPLHF; CDR3 DNA: TGTGCCAGCAGATTGGGGGGAGCGAGCTCCTATAATTCACCCCTCCACTTT
clone size: .; D gene: .; V gene: TRBV18; J gene: TRBJ2-3; CDR3 protein: CASSPPTNTDTQYF; CDR3 DNA: TGTGCCAGCTCACCACCAACTAACACAGATACGCAGTATTTT
clone size: .; D gene: .; V gene: TRBV6-6; J gene: TRBJ2-3; CDR3 protein: CASSYQTASSF; CDR3 DNA: TGTGCCAGCAGTTATCAGACAGCTTCGAGCTTT
clone size: .; D gene: .; V gene: TRBV3-1/TRBV3-2; J gene: TRBJ1-4; CDR3 protein: CASSLTRATEKLFF; CDR3 DNA: TGTGCCAGCAGCCTCACGAGGGCGACTGAAAAACTGTTTTTT